This TCR beta chain is drawn from a study of CD8+CD57+ T cells in acquired aplastic anemia. Across the whole study: The study obtained an average of approximately 3 ug of DNA from sorted CD4+ and CD8+ cells. Healthy donor sequencing depth: approximately 9.9 million CD4+, fewer than 12 million CD8+ reads.

Study results and limitations: Twenty-nine shared CD8+ CDR3s appeared highly expressed within patients' immunodominant clones. CD8+ Simpson's diversity did not differ significantly between patients and controls.

V lost 6 bases, J lost 6 bases, and 15 bases lay in between. From germline, CDR1 is DFQATT and CDR2 SNEGSKA (reference sequence). The CDR3 contains 13 residues. Profiling of TCR beta VDJ combinations and CDR3 sequences used genomic DNA as template. MiXCR, run by TCRdb on the reads, gives a single entry per CDR3 protein. The data hold roughly 420,000 distinct CDR3 sequences, with 65% to 80% observed a single time. This clonotype was picked up many times. Its specificity is not known. The receptor's source is a human donor in good health, serving as a control. Sequencing input: sorted CD4+, CD8+, or CD8+CD57+ T cells (not recorded which) from PBMCs. This chain connects TRBV20-1 to TRBJ2-1; D may be TRBD2 (6 bases). The CDR3 sequence: CSAPDYSRNEQFF. As DNA, the CDR3 is TGCAGTGCGCCGGACTACTCTCGCAATGAGCAGTTCTTC.